This TCR beta chain derives from a study of shared clonotypes between healthy human individuals (dated by TCRdb to 2018 to 2020). Background for the entire study: A few men and a couple of women, aged 18 to 49 years, made up the cohort. For each donor, CD4 naive and CD4 memory were each run on three plates, CD8 naive on two plates, and CD8 memory on one plate. Blood TCR repertoires of about 5 healthy adults were deeply sequenced to estimate repertoire size and the extent of clonotype sharing between individuals. Different laboratories and diverse techniques were used to prepare libraries and sequence TCR repertoires, to increase sequencing depth and limit assay-specific biases. Each donor's leukapheresis produced roughly between about 0.85 and 10 billion PBMCs.

For the CD8 naive samples, CD45RO-negative cells were positively selected for CCR7, yielding a CD45RA+CCR7+ population from which TemRA cells were excluded. The donors were healthy, HIV-negative adults with no recently reported acute infections or vaccinations. All donors were Caucasian adults living in Nashville, Tennessee, USA. Blood was obtained by leukapheresis, after which PBMCs were separated by Ficoll-Histopaque density gradient centrifugation and cryopreserved in liquid nitrogen vapor phase. Analytical flow cytometry was used to check the purity and quantity of every magnetically sorted T cell population. Genomic DNA was isolated from every sorted fraction and measured by UV absorbance on a Nanodrop 2000c. Using the deep immunoSEQ assay, TCR CDR3 regions were amplified from genomic DNA by multiplex PCR. Extracted genomic DNA from each cell subset was spread evenly across all wells of several immunoSEQ 96-well plates, with each plate serving as a replicate. For sorted subsets, roughly 0.2 ug genomic DNA, equal to some 30,000 T cell genomes, was loaded into each replicate PCR. Purified libraries were measured with a Qubit 3.0 fluorometer, size-checked on a Bioanalyzer 2100, and measured again with the KAPA Library Quantification kit. Each immunoSEQ 96-well plate was sequenced on its own single-read 150-cycle Illumina NextSeq 550 flow cell. In the authors' own workflow: Because only junctional sequences without quality scores were contained in the immunoSEQ output, filtering matching that applied to full-length reads could not be performed. To assign V/J genes and CDR3, sequences were annotated using PyIR, a Python wrapper for IgBLAST v1.9, with IMGT germline references. Reads with weak V/J assignments (E-value above 1e-6), missing CDR3, stop codons, out-of-frame junctions, or ambiguous translated residues were removed. V3J clonotypes were defined by identical inferred V gene, J gene, and CDR3 amino acid sequence. Percentage overlap between repertoires was computed as shared unique clonotypes divided by the size of the smaller repertoire. RTK rarefaction, the Chao1 estimator, and Recon v2.1 estimates of unobserved clonotypes were used to assess repertoire richness. For all TCRbeta clonotypes obtained by the gDNA method from four donors, generation probabilities were computed with OLGA. Sourced from immuneACCESS, this table was stored by TCRdb with only in-frame sequences that have V and J called. A share of the clones is absent; for the studies checked, an unresolved V gene accounts for under half, and the remainder has no known explanation. The V and J calls and clone size were taken over from that table, and D and trimming were inferred from the DNA. This sample holds roughly 2.1 million clones; about 92% were observed only once. The biggest ten clones account for about 1.8% of the sample.

As for this clone: Its target antigen remains unknown. No base-level quality is on record; no much larger clone is a single base apart.

The paper's findings and limits, for the study overall: The small number of donors limited the genetic and exposure-history diversity represented. Pairwise subsampling led to the expectation that sequencing depth would affect the degree of clonotype sharing among donors. Estimated clonotype richness was generally larger for naive than for memory subsets. Clonotypes shared by all four sorted-subset donors showed higher generation probabilities than non-shared clonotypes. Even with the large sequencing depth, rarefaction of the sorted-subset datasets indicated that sequencing was incomplete. Sampling was restricted to blood, and TCR repertoires in tissues likely differ from the TCR repertoires found in blood. Sharing across several donors was observed for roughly 5% of naive CD4, 3.5% of naive CD8, 2% to 2.5% of memory CD4, and roughly 0.43% of memory CD8 clonotypes.

The sequenced sample was naive CD8+ T cells from PBMCs. What the cell subset or site label conveys for this sample: CD45RA+CCR7+. The origin of this receptor is a man between 18 and 29 years old in good health. Some clones in this sample may be carry-over from other donors' samples.

Here is the DNA: TGTGCCAGCAGCTTAGGTCCTGCAGGGAGCTCCTACGAGCAGTACTTC. Its protein product is CASSLGPAGSSYEQYF. This sequence uses TRBV7-9 and TRBJ2-7, with a tentative D call of TRBD1 or TRBD2, each matching 5 bases. Via the germline V gene (reference sequence), CDR1 is SEHNR and CDR2 FQNEAQ. V loses 1 base, J loses 0 bases, and the germline ends lie 13 bases apart. Its CDR3 holds 16 amino acids, cysteine through phenylalanine. Of the read, only the CDR3 DNA is kept; its 48 bases are in frame from base 1.